The present T cell receptor (beta chain) was sequenced within a study of blood T cell repertoires in COVID-19. At the level of the study: The United States, Italy and Spain provided the acute and convalescent COVID-19 samples. Nucleic acid was either cDNA or gDNA, and it came from T cells, B-cell-depleted T cells, or PBMCs.

A single count supports this clone. Patients in Seattle were enrolled during active infection, then followed longitudinally. Per the authors' pipeline: Cell counts per sample came from amplifying reference gene primers. Generated by immunoSEQ multiplex PCR, the TCRdb table keeps only in-frame clones and is missing some. V and J calls and clone size are copied from that table; D and trimming were computed from the DNA. Of about 130,000 clones in the sample, around nine tenths were seen once. This clonotype was sampled from a man aged 50-59 years with COVID-19, enrolled during active disease. Sequenced sample: peripheral blood.

CDR3 nucleotides: TGTGCCAGCAGCGTGAACAGTGCCCGGGGCACCGGGGAGCTGTTTTTT. This translates into CASSVNSARGTGELFF. The chain combines TRBV9 with TRBJ2-2; tentatively, D is TRBD2 (5 bases). Germline loops: CDR1 SGDLS, CDR2 YYNGEE. This CDR3 is 16 amino acids long. V gave up 2 bases and J gave up 4 bases, with 15 bases separating them.